This TCR beta chain was recovered during a study of blood T cell repertoires in COVID-19. Study overall: The origin of the acute and convalescent COVID-19 samples was the United States, Italy and Spain.

Clones were sequenced by immunoSEQ multiplex PCR, and TCRdb holds only the in-frame ones, with some missing. The sample has over 200,000 clones, 92% seen once; the top ten hold 1.2%. The receptor's source is a man aged 25-40 years with acute or convalescent COVID-19. Sequenced sample: peripheral blood.

CDR3 DNA: TGTGCCAGCAGTTACGCGAATCGAGGCCACGAGCAGTACTTC. Its translation: CASSYANRGHEQYF. This chain connects TRBV6-5 to TRBJ2-7, with no clear D. V dropped 2 bases and J dropped 5 bases, with 13 bases sitting between them. Germline V gives CDR1 MNHEY, CDR2 SVGAGI. This CDR3 is built from 14 residues.